A selection of T cell receptor beta chains follows, all from one sample in a study of technical replicates of blood from a few donors. Sequencing was performed with immunoSEQ multiplex PCR; in TCRdb, only in-frame clones are kept and a portion is missing. This sample has about 90,000 clones, with around 94% found just once. The specimen sequenced was T cells isolated from PBMCs. The receptor set was obtained from a human donor in good health. CDR3s leave out the opening cysteine and the closing phenylalanine or tryptophan. Fields, in order: V gene, clone size, CDR3 protein. The size entry is marked missing in some rows and otherwise reads once, few, many or a size class.

v_gene: TRBV4-1
abundance: NA
CDR3aa: ASSQGGQFGNQEQF

v_gene: TRBV4-1
abundance: NA
CDR3aa: ASSQETENQETQY

v_gene: TRBV19
abundance: NA
CDR3aa: ASSTWTGKETQY

v_gene: TRBV5-5
abundance: NA
CDR3aa: ASSLAGNTDTQY

v_gene: TRBV6-1
abundance: NA
CDR3aa: ASSEETGRRETQY

v_gene: TRBV14
abundance: NA
CDR3aa: ASSPKLAGGLGNEQF

v_gene: TRBV7-9
abundance: NA
CDR3aa: ASSLGFQGEVQPQH

v_gene: TRBV28
abundance: NA
CDR3aa: ASKLRDRGNQPQH

v_gene: TRBV7-6
abundance: once
CDR3aa: ASSIRLTGGEKLF

v_gene: TRBV27
abundance: NA
CDR3aa: ASTPAGIAGELF

v_gene: TRBV29-1
abundance: NA
CDR3aa: SVEDGTRNTEAF

v_gene: TRBV7-2
abundance: NA
CDR3aa: ASSIGQGGGYGYT

v_gene: TRBV5-4
abundance: NA
CDR3aa: ASSYGQNIREDTQY

v_gene: TRBV27
abundance: NA
CDR3aa: ASRNTGRGLRSATNEKLF

v_gene: TRBV19
abundance: NA
CDR3aa: ASSRGTGNEQF

v_gene: TRBV29-1
abundance: NA
CDR3aa: SVAGRMNTEAF

v_gene: TRBV4-1
abundance: NA
CDR3aa: ASSQDPTGHLAKNIQY

v_gene: TRBV7-3
abundance: NA
CDR3aa: ASSREGLGQPQETQY

v_gene: TRBV10-3
abundance: NA
CDR3aa: AISDTRTVRQETQY

v_gene: TRBV4-2
abundance: NA
CDR3aa: ASSQAGKPQH

v_gene: TRBV7-9
abundance: NA
CDR3aa: ASSLLGGDNQPQH

v_gene: TRBV5-1
abundance: NA
CDR3aa: ASRVEGGYAEAF

v_gene: TRBV27
abundance: NA
CDR3aa: ASSQRGQGTYEQY

v_gene: TRBV5-5
abundance: NA
CDR3aa: ASSATRGGLDGYT

v_gene: TRBV28
abundance: NA
CDR3aa: ASSLSLAGISGANVLT

v_gene: TRBV19
abundance: few
CDR3aa: ASSLILGVRSSEAF

v_gene: TRBV27
abundance: NA
CDR3aa: ASSFGTSYEQY

v_gene: TRBV7-3
abundance: NA
CDR3aa: ASSLNQGGEQF

v_gene: TRBV5-3
abundance: NA
CDR3aa: ARRPQTLRTRDRRIHTEAF

v_gene: TRBV5-4
abundance: NA
CDR3aa: ASSSGQANSPLH

v_gene: TRBV7-7
abundance: NA
CDR3aa: ASSPGVGIYYEQY

v_gene: TRBV7-9
abundance: NA
CDR3aa: ASSLLTGAL

v_gene: TRBV14
abundance: NA
CDR3aa: ASSHRDRGYEQY

v_gene: TRBV5-1
abundance: once
CDR3aa: ASSLAARGGYYEQY

v_gene: TRBV18
abundance: NA
CDR3aa: ASSHAGADSGNTIY

v_gene: TRBV12-5
abundance: NA
CDR3aa: ASGLTPGTSPDTQY

v_gene: TRBV5-6
abundance: NA
CDR3aa: ASSYTGQGRF

v_gene: TRBV2
abundance: once
CDR3aa: ASSPGQGGGGNQPQH

v_gene: TRBV10-3
abundance: NA
CDR3aa: AISESAGGGGETQY

v_gene: TRBV4-1
abundance: NA
CDR3aa: ASSQRGSSEGYT

v_gene: TRBV18
abundance: NA
CDR3aa: ASSPQRPYNSPLH

v_gene: TRBV4-1
abundance: NA
CDR3aa: ASSQDQGSNNQPQH

v_gene: TRBV6-1
abundance: NA
CDR3aa: ASSEGGEGNQPQH

v_gene: TRBV28
abundance: NA
CDR3aa: ASTNRGSMETQY

v_gene: TRBV6-5
abundance: NA
CDR3aa: ASSSLGQKNLYEQY

v_gene: TRBV5-5
abundance: once
CDR3aa: ASSWGQLNTEAF